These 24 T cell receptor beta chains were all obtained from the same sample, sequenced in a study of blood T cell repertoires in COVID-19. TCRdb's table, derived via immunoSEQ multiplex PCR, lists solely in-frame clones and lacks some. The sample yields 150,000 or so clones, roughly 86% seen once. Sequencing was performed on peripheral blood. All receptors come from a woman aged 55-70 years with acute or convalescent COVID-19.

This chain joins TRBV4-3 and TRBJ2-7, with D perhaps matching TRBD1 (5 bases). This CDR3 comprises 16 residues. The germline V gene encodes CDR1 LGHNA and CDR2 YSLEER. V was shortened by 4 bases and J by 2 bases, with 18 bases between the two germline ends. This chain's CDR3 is CASSPQATGNTYEQYF. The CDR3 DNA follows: TGCGCCAGCAGCCCCCAGGCCACAGGCAATACCTACGAGCAGTACTTC.

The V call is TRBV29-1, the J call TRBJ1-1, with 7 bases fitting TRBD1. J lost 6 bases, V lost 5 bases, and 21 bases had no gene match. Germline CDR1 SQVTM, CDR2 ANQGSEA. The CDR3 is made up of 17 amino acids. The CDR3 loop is CSVQSSTLGGRDPEAFF. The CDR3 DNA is TGCAGCGTTCAATCCTCAACTCTAGGGGGCAGGGACCCTGAAGCTTTCTTT.

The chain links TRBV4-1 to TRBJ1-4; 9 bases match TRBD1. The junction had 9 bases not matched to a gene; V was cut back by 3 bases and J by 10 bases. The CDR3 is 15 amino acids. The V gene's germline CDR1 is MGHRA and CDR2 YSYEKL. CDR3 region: CASSQDRGPRGKLFF. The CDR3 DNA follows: TGCGCCAGCAGCCAGGACAGGGGCCCTAGGGGAAAACTGTTTTTT.

Here the CDR3 reads CASSPDRVQTYSNQPQHF. The DNA of the CDR3 is TGTGCCAGCAGTCCAGACAGGGTACAAACCTATAGCAATCAGCCCCAGCATTTT. The chain carries TRBV28 and TRBJ1-5, with 7 bases aligning to TRBD1. The CDR3 loop spans 18 amino acids. Germline V gene data show CDR1 as MDHEN and CDR2 as SYDVKM. V lost 5 bases, J lost 0 bases, and 13 bases stayed unmatched.

The CDR3 loop is CASSRTGIAEAFF. The CDR3 bases are TGTGCCAGCAGCCGGACAGGGATCGCTGAAGCTTTCTTT. This chain joins TRBV11-3 and TRBJ1-1; TRBD1 matches at 8 bases. This CDR3 is built from 13 residues. Germline loops: CDR1 SGHNT, CDR2 YENEEA. J lost 6 bases, V lost 5 bases, and 5 bases had no gene match.

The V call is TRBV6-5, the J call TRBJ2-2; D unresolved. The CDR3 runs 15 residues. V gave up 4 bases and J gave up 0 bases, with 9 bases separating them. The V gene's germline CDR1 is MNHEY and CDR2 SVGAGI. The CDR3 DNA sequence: TGTGCCAGCAGTTTCGACTCACCGAACACCGGGGAGCTGTTTTTT. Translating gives CASSFDSPNTGELFF.

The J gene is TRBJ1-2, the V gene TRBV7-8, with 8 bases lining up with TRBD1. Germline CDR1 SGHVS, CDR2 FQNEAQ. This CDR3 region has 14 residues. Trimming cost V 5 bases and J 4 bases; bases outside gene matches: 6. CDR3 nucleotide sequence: TGTGCCAGCAGCGTCGGACAGGGAGGCTATGGCTACACCTTC. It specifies CASSVGQGGYGYTF.

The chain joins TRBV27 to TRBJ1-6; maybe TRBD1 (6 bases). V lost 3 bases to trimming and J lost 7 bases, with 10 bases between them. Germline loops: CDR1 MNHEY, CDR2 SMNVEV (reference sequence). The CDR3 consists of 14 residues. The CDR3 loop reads CASSFGQTNSPLHF. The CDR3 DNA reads TGTGCCAGCAGTTTCGGACAGACGAATTCACCCCTCCACTTT.

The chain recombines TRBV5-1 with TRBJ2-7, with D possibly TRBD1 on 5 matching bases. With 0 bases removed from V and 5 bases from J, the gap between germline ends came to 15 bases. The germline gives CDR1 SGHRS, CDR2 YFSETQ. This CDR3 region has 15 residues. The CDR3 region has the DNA TGCGCCAGCAGCTTGGGCCGCACGTGGGGCGACGAGCAGTACTTC. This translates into CASSLGRTWGDEQYF.

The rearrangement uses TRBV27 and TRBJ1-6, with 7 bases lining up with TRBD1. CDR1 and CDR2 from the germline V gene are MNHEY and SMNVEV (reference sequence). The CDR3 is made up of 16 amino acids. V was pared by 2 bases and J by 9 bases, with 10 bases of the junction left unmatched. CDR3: CASSLIPPGTASPLHF. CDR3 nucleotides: TGTGCCAGCAGTTTAATCCCCCCCGGGACAGCTTCACCCCTCCACTTT.

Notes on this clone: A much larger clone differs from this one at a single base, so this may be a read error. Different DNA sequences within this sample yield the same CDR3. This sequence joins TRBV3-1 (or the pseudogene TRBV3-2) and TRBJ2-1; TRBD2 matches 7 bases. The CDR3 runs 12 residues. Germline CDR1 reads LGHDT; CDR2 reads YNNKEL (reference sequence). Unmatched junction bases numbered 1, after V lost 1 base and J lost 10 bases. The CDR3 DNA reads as TGTGCCAGCAGCCAAGTGGGGGGGGAGCAGTTCTTC. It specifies CASSQVGGEQFF.

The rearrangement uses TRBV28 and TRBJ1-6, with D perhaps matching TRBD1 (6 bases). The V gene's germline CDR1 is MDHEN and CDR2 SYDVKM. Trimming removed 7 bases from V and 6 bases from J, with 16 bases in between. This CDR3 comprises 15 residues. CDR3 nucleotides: TGTGCCAGCAACGGGACAAAAAGGCGTAATTCACCCCTCCACTTT. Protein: CASNGTKRRNSPLHF.

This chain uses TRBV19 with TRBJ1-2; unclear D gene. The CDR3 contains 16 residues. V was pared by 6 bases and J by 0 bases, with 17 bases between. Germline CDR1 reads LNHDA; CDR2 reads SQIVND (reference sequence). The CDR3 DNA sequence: TGTGCCAGTAGCTTCCCCGCCCCACGAGCTAACTATGGCTACACCTTC. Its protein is CASSFPAPRANYGYTF. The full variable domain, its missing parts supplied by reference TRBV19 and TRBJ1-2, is DGGITQSPKYLFRKEGQNVTLSCEQNLNHDAMYWYRQDPGQGLRLIYYSQIVNDFQKGDIAEGYSVSREKKESFPLTVTSAQKNPTAFYLCASSFPAPRANYGYTFGSGTRLTVV.

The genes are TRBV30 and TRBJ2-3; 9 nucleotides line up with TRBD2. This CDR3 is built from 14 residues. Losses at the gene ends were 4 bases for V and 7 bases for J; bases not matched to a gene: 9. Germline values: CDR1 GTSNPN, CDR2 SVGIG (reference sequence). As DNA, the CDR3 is TGTGCCTGGAAAAGGCGGGGGGGCATGAATACGCAGTATTTT. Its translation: CAWKRRGGMNTQYF.

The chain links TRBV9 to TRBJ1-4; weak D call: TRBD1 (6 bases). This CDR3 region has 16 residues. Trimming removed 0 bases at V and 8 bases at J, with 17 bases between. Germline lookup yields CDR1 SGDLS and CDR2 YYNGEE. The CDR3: CASSVGPNRESEKLFF. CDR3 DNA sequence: TGTGCCAGCAGCGTAGGTCCCAACAGGGAGTCAGAAAAACTGTTTTTT.

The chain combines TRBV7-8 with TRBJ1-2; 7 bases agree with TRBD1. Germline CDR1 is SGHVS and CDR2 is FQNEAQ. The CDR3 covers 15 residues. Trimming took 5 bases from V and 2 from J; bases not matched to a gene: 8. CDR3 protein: CASSVTQGTNYGYTF. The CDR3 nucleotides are TGTGCCAGCAGCGTGACACAGGGGACCAACTATGGCTACACCTTC.

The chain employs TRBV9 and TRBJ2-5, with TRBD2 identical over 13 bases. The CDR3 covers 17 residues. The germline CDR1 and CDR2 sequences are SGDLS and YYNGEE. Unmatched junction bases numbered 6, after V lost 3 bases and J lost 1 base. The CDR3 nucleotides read TGTGCCAGCAGCGCTAAACTAGCGGGGGGGTTCCAAGAGACCCAGTACTTC. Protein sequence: CASSAKLAGGFQETQYF.

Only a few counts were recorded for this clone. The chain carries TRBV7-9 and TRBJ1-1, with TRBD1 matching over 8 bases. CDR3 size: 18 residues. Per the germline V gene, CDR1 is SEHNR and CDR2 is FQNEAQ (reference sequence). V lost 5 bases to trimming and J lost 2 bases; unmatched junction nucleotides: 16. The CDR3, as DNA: TGTGCCAGCAGCCAAACGGGGAAGGGGGACAGGAGAAACACTGAAGCTTTCTTT. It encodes CASSQTGKGDRRNTEAFF.

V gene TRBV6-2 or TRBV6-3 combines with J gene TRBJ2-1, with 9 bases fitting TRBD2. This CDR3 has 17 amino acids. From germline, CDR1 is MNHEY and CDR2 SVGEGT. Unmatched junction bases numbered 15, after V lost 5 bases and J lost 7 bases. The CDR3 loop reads CASSKTPLAGGPNEQFF. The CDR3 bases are TGTGCCAGCAGTAAAACCCCCCTGGCGGGGGGGCCTAATGAGCAGTTCTTC.

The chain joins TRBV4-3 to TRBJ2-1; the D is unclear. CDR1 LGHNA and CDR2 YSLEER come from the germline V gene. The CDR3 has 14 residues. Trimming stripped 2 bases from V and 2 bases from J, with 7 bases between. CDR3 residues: CASSQPIAYNEQFF. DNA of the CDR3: TGCGCCAGCAGCCAACCGATAGCCTACAATGAGCAGTTCTTC.

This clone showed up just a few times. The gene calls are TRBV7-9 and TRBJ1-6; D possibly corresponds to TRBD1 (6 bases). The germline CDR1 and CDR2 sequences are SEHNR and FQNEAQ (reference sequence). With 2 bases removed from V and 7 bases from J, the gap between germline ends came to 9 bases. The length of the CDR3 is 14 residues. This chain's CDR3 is CASSLRQENSPLHF. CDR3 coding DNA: TGTGCCAGCAGCTTACGACAGGAAAATTCACCCCTCCACTTT.

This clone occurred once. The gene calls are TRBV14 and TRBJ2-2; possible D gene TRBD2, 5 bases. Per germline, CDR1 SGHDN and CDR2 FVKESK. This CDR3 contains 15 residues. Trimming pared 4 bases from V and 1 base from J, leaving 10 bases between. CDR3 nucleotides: TGTGCCAGCAGCCTCCTTGCGGGGAACACCGGGGAGCTGTTTTTT. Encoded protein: CASSLLAGNTGELFF.

In DNA, the CDR3 is TGTGCCAGCAGCTTAAGGGGGGGGCGGAACGAGCAGTACTTC. Protein product: CASSLRGGRNEQYF. The chain has TRBV5-8 and TRBJ2-7; TRBD2 might be the D (7 bases). The CDR3 length is 14 residues. V lost 2 bases to trimming and J lost 5 bases, with 14 bases between them. Per germline, CDR1 SGHTS and CDR2 YDEGEE.

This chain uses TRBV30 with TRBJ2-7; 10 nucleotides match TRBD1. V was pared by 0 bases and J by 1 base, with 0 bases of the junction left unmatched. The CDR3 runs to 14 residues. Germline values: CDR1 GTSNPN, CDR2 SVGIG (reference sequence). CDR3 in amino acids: CAWSVGQGSYEQYF. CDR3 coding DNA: TGTGCCTGGAGTGTGGGACAGGGGTCCTACGAGCAGTACTTC.